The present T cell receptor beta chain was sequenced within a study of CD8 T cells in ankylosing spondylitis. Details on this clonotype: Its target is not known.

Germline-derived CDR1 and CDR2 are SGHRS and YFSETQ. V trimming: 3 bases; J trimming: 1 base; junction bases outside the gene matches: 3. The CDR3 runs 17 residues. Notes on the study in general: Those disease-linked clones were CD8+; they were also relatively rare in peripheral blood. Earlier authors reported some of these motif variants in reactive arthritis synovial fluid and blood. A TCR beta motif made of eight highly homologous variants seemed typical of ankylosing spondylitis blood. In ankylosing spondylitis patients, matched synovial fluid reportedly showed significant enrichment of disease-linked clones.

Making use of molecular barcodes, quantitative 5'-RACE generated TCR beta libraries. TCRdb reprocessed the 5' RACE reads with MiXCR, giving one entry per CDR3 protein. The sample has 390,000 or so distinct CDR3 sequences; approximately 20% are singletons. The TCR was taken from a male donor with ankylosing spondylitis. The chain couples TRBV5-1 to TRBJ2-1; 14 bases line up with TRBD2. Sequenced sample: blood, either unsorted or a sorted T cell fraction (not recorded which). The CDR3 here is CASSSTSGRASYNEQFF. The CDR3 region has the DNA TGCGCCAGCAGCTCGACTAGCGGGAGGGCATCCTACAATGAGCAGTTCTTC.